This entry is about one T cell receptor (beta chain). Its antigen remains unidentified. The protocol was immunoSEQ multiplex PCR, while the TCRdb copy is restricted to in-frame clones and leaves out a portion. The sample includes 130,000 or so clones, about 94% of them seen just once. The entry originates in a study of T cell responses to AZD1222 COVID-19 vaccine. Study-level points and caveats: Only after the peak T cell response were repertoires sampled. Donors in the cohort were predominantly white British and more often female, and clonal diversity was possibly underestimated.

Trimming at V came to 7 bases and at J to 4 bases, leaving 8 bases not matched to a gene. This CDR3 region has 14 residues. Germline CDR1 reads MDHEN; CDR2 reads SYDVKM. The chain employs TRBV28 and TRBJ2-7, with TRBD1 matching over 9 bases. The receptor was derived from an adult in good health. The sequencing here drew on peripheral blood, taken on day 0 of AZD1222 vaccination. The CDR3 DNA reads TGTGCCAGCACTAAGGGACAGGGTAATTACGAGCAGTACTTC. Its translation is CASTKGQGNYEQYF. The full variable domain, in which reference TRBV28 and TRBJ2-7 provide the parts outside the CDR3, is DVKVTQSSRYLVKRTGEKVFLECVQDMDHENMFWYRQDPGLGLRLIYFSYDVKMKEKGDIPEGYSVSREKKERFSLILESASTNQTSMYLCASTKGQGNYEQYFGPGTRLTVT.